What follows are 2 T cell receptor beta chains derived from one specimen sequenced in a study of cytomegalovirus exposure and HLA in healthy donors. Amplification used 60 Vbeta primers and 13 Jbeta primers. Using immunoSEQ multiplex PCR, the repertoire was profiled, and TCRdb retains in-frame clones only, with some absent. The sample has over 150,000 clones, around 74% seen once. The sample was PBMCs. All receptors derive from a man aged 18 to 30 in good health and CMV-seronegative.

The rearrangement links TRBV5-1 to TRBJ2-3; possibly TRBD2 for D (5 bases). The CDR3 covers 12 residues. The germline V gene has CDR1 SGHRS and CDR2 YFSETQ. Trimming took 5 bases from V and 5 from J, leaving 9 bases between them. The CDR3 spells CASRRGQDTQYF. The CDR3 bases are TGCGCCAGCAGACGGGGTCAAGATACGCAGTATTTT.

The CDR3 region is CASSLRTGGRNQPQHF. In DNA form, the CDR3 reads TGTGCCAGTAGCCTGAGGACAGGGGGTCGCAATCAGCCCCAGCATTTT. J is TRBJ1-5 and V is TRBV19; 10 bases match TRBD1. Germline CDR1 and CDR2: LNHDA and SQIVND (reference sequence). The V segment lost 6 bases and the J segment 2 bases; nucleotides outside the gene matches: 7. The CDR3 contains 16 residues.